These T cell receptor beta chains were read from a single sample in a study of immune heterogeneity within non-small cell lung tumors. One entry per CDR3 protein, called by TCRdb with MiXCR from the multiplex PCR reads. The sample records tens of thousands of distinct CDR3 sequences, 25% to 30% being singletons. Specimen: lung tumor tissue. All receptors derive from a man aged 35 to 55 with non-small cell lung cancer. CDR3s include the opening cysteine and the closing phenylalanine or tryptophan. The order of the fields is clone size, D gene, V gene, J gene, CDR3 protein, CDR3 DNA. The D gene is left open where the match is weak. Clone size, where shown, is once, few, many, or a class for clones that have expanded.

many	.	TRBV5-1	TRBJ2-1	CASSLSGREGEQFF	TGCGCCAGCAGCCTCTCCGGGAGAGAGGGTGAGCAGTTCTTC
many	TRBD1	TRBV11-2	TRBJ1-2	CASSVYRGGYTF	TGTGCCAGCAGCGTATACAGGGGTGGCTACACCTTC
many	.	TRBV20-1	TRBJ2-1	CSASGRAGVYNEQFF	TGCAGTGCTAGTGGCAGGGCAGGTGTATACAATGAGCAGTTCTTC
many	.	TRBV27	TRBJ1-1	CASSLKTGANTEAFF	TGTGCCAGCAGTTTAAAGACTGGCGCGAACACTGAAGCTTTCTTT
few	TRBD2	TRBV19	TRBJ2-1	CASSFVAGTYNEQFF	TGTGCCAGTTCCTTTGTAGCGGGGACCTACAATGAGCAGTTCTTC
many	TRBD1	TRBV19	TRBJ2-3	CASSRQGILDTQYF	TGTGCCAGTTCCCGACAGGGGATTTTGGATACGCAGTATTTT
.	.	TRBV5-4	TRBJ2-1	CASSSPGRSYNEQFF	TGTGCCAGCAGCTCCCCAGGGCGGTCCTACAATGAGCAGTTCTTC
many	.	TRBV6-2/TRBV6-3	TRBJ2-7	CASSYGSGGDAYF	TGTGCCAGCAGTTACGGTTCCGGGGGAGACGCGTACTTC
.	TRBD1	TRBV4-2	TRBJ2-6	CASSQRQGAQGANVLTF	TGTGCCAGCAGCCAGAGGCAGGGGGCGCAGGGGGCCAACGTCCTGACTTTC
.	TRBD1	TRBV7-9	TRBJ2-1	CASSLAGTGLYNEQFF	TGTGCCAGCAGCTTAGCGGGGACAGGGCTTTACAATGAGCAGTTCTTC
.	TRBD1	TRBV5-8	TRBJ1-2	CVSSRDRAAPYGYTF	TGTGTCAGCAGCCGGGACAGGGCTGCTCCTTATGGCTACACCTTC
many	.	TRBV6-1	TRBJ2-1	CASRPGSSYNEQFF	TGTGCCAGCAGGCCTGGGAGCTCCTACAATGAGCAGTTCTTC
few	.	TRBV5-5	TRBJ1-2	CASSLSGLGYTF	TGTGCCAGCAGCTTGTCGGGGCTTGGCTACACCTTC
.	.	TRBV5-1	TRBJ2-6	CASSFGGTGANVLTF	TGCGCCAGCAGCTTTGGAGGGACTGGGGCCAACGTCCTGACTTTC
.	.	TRBV7-9	TRBJ2-7	CATRTGPYEQYF	TGTGCCACCCGTACAGGACCTTACGAGCAGTACTTC
.	TRBD1	TRBV5-1	TRBJ1-1	CASSLDRGNTEAFF	TGCGCCAGCAGCTTGGACAGGGGGAACACTGAAGCTTTCTTT
.	TRBD1	TRBV10-3	TRBJ1-2	CAISGDREGGYTF	TGTGCCATCAGTGGGGACAGGGAGGGAGGCTACACCTTC
many	TRBD1	TRBV5-8	TRBJ1-2	CASSLAGTGVYGYTF	TGTGCCAGCAGCTTGGCCGGGACAGGGGTTTATGGCTACACCTTC
.	.	TRBV9	TRBJ1-5	CASSLSRWTIYSKYQPQHF	TGTGCCAGCAGCCTAAGCCGCTGGACAATTTATAGCAAGTATCAGCCCCAGCATTTT
medium-sized	.	TRBV27	TRBJ1-2	CASRHSSRPDYGYTF	TGTGCCAGCAGGCATAGCAGCCGACCCGACTATGGCTACACCTTC